The 28 T cell receptor beta chains below all came from one sample that was sequenced in a study of tumor and adjacent non-tumor tissue in lung cancer (dated by TCRdb to 2016 to 2019). The protocol used for the library was multiplex PCR. TCRdb names Illumina HiSeq 2500 as the instrument used. TCRbeta libraries were constructed through three rounds of nested PCR with primers (Table S4) according to protocols adapted from ARM-PCR. The public reads were run again by TCRdb, first through fastp at Q25 and then through MiXCR, and only productive beta chains were kept. Every distinct CDR3 protein forms one entry, paired with its most common genes and DNA. The table for this sample lists about 110,000 distinct CDR3 sequences; roughly 80% of them were counted only once. Clones ranked in the top ten supply 37% of the sample. RNA was isolated from bulk unsorted tissue, and RNA quality was assessed with a NanoDrop ND-1000 and an Agilent 2100.

The specimen was lung tumor tissue. The receptors were sampled from a woman aged 60 to 75 with non-small cell lung cancer.

J is TRBJ1-1 and V is TRBV28; 9 bases are shared with TRBD1. The germline V gene encodes CDR1 MDHEN and CDR2 SYDVKM. This CDR3 contains 14 residues. V shed 5 bases and J 10 bases; nucleotides not matched to a gene: 11. This chain's CDR3 is CASSPQDRGNGAFF. The DNA of the CDR3 is TGTGCCAGCAGTCCCCAGGACAGGGGAAACGGAGCTTTCTTT.

In the case of this clonotype: Relative to the germline gene, one junction end is altered; a read error may explain this. As DNA, the CDR3 is TGCGCCAGCAGTCCAAACATGCAGGGTTCACAGCCCCAGCATTTC. Translation: CASSPNMQGSQPQHF. The rearrangement links TRBV4-1 to TRBJ1-5; D is perhaps TRBD1 (5 bases). The CDR3 spans 15 residues. Per germline, CDR1 MGHRA and CDR2 YSYEKL.

Comment on this clonotype: This may come from a read error, since a much larger clone is one base off. V is TRBV6-6 and J is TRBJ1-5; the D is unclear. CDR1 is MNHNY, CDR2 SVGAGI, per germline (reference sequence). The CDR3 is 11 residues long. The DNA for the CDR3 is TGTGCCAGCAGGATGGATCAGCCCAAGCATTTT. This encodes CASRMDQPKHF.

Concerning this clonotype itself: With a much larger clone just one base away, this may be a read error. The rearrangement uses TRBV6-2 or TRBV6-3 and TRBJ1-3; tentative D call: TRBD1 (5 bases). This CDR3 comprises 14 residues. The V end was cut by 5 bases, the J end by 0 bases, with 8 bases between. Germline values: CDR1 MNHEY, CDR2 SVGEGT. The CDR3 DNA is TGTGCCAGCAGTCCGGGGCCCTCTGGAAACACCATATATTTT. Translation: CASSPGPSGNTIYF.

Points on this clonotype: The conserved phenylalanine or tryptophan normally closing the CDR3 is absent here, so this likely arose from a read error. The genes are TRBV11-3 and TRBJ2-5; no reliable D call. The germline V gene has CDR1 SGHNT and CDR2 YENEEA. The CDR3 spans 16 residues. The CDR3 reads CASSLDARSFQEIQYV. In DNA form, the CDR3 reads TGTGCCAGCAGCTTAGATGCAAGGAGTTTCCAAGAGATCCAGTACGTC.

The chain carries TRBV19 and TRBJ2-1; 8 nucleotides match TRBD1. Per germline, CDR1 LNHDA and CDR2 SQIVND (reference sequence). The trim removed 11 bases at V and 4 bases at J, leaving 10 bases unmatched. The CDR3 length is 14 residues. In nucleotides, the CDR3 is TGTGCCTCCGCTGGGGACAGGAGGTACAATGAGCAGTTCTTC. Translating gives CASAGDRRYNEQFF.

The rearrangement joins TRBV5-1 to TRBJ2-6; no definite D call. V was cut by 0 bases and J by 0 bases, with 4 bases left in between. The CDR3 is 15 amino acids. The germline CDR1 and CDR2 sequences are SGHRS and YFSETQ. CDR3 coding DNA: TGCGCCAGCAGCTTGGAACTCTCTGGGGCCAACGTCCTGACTTTC. Encoded protein: CASSLELSGANVLTF.

This clonotype was recorded a few times. The V call is TRBV20-1, the J call TRBJ1-5, with D perhaps matching TRBD1 (5 bases). The length of the CDR3 is 13 residues. Between the trimmed V and J ends, which lost 1 base and 4 bases, there was a span of 8 bases. Germline V gives CDR1 DFQATT, CDR2 SNEGSKA (reference sequence). CDR3 region: CSARADINQPQHF. The CDR3 DNA sequence: TGCAGTGCTAGAGCGGACATAAATCAGCCCCAGCATTTT.

On this clonotype: One end of the junction is discordant with germline, which a read error may explain. The chain joins TRBV11-2 to TRBJ2-2; TRBD2 is a possible D gene (5 bases). This CDR3 contains 16 residues. CDR1 and CDR2 (germline): SGHAT, FQNNGV. CDR3: CASSLWVTANTGKLFF. The DNA for the CDR3 is TGTGCCAGCAGCTTATGGGTAACAGCGAACACCGGGAAGCTGTTTTTT.

Regarding this clonotype: This likely comes from a read error, as the CDR3 has no conserved phenylalanine or tryptophan at its end. The chain is built from TRBV6-1 and TRBJ1-1; a weak D match, TRBD1 (6 bases). V was cut by 1 base and J by 5 bases, with 17 bases left in between. The CDR3 has 16 amino acids. Germline CDR1 is MNHNS and CDR2 is SASEGT. The CDR3 spells CASSEGGGSRKTEAFL. CDR3 sequence (DNA): TGTGCCAGCAGTGAAGGAGGGGGGAGCCGGAAGACTGAAGCTTTCCTT.

Of note for this clonotype: Relative to the germline gene, one junction end is altered; a read error may explain this. This chain links TRBV7-8 with TRBJ2-5, with TRBD2 identical over 10 bases. The CDR3 extends over 16 amino acids. The germline CDR1 and CDR2 sequences are SGHVS and FQNEAQ. The CDR3 loop is CASSFNLAGASETQYF. The CDR3 bases are TGTGCCAGTAGCTTTAATCTAGCGGGGGCTTCAGAGACCCAGTACTTC.

This chain links TRBV20-1 with TRBJ2-2; the D gene is possibly TRBD2 (6 bases). This CDR3 is built from 16 residues. The germline gives CDR1 DFQATT, CDR2 SNEGSKA (reference sequence). V gave up 6 bases and J gave up 2 bases, with 19 bases separating them. CDR3 in amino acids: CSARKAGSTNTGELFF. For the CDR3, the DNA is TGCAGTGCGCGGAAGGCGGGATCCACAAACACCGGGGAGCTGTTTTTT.

A note on this clonotype: The germline gene is not matched at one end of the junction; a read error may be the cause. V gene TRBV6-2 or TRBV6-3 combines with J gene TRBJ1-5; D remains unclear. This CDR3 is 15 amino acids long. CDR1 is MNHEY and CDR2 is SVGEGT in the germline V gene. This CDR3 reads CACSYSRAGHQPQHF. For the CDR3, the DNA is TGTGCCTGCAGTTACTCGAGGGCAGGTCACCAGCCCCAGCATTTT.

With respect to this clonotype: Since a much larger clone is just one base distant, this may be a read error. The chain recombines TRBV6-5 with TRBJ1-6; D is unresolved. This CDR3 has 14 amino acids. The germline CDR1 and CDR2 sequences are MNHEY and SVGAGI. DNA for the CDR3: TGTGGCAGCAGTTACTCAACGGAGAGTTCACCCCTCCACTTT. Its translation: CGSSYSTESSPLHF.

On this clonotype: The junction differs from germline at one of its ends, possibly a read error. This sequence joins TRBV6-1 and TRBJ2-5; D unresolved. Germline CDR1 is MNHNS and CDR2 is SASEGT. This CDR3 is 15 amino acids long. The CDR3 region has the DNA TGTGCCAGCAGTGAAGCGCTTTCAGTACAAGAGACCCAGTACTTT. Its translation: CASSEALSVQETQYF.

As to this clonotype: The conserved phenylalanine or tryptophan is not found at the CDR3 terminus, so this likely reflects a read error. The V and J genes are TRBV11-1 and TRBJ2-2; 12 positions match TRBD2. The CDR3 consists of 17 residues. With V trimmed by 6 bases and J by 4 bases, 9 bases remained unmatched. The V gene's germline CDR1 is SGHAT and CDR2 FQDESV (reference sequence). The CDR3 reads CASSPRLAGESTGELFY. The CDR3 DNA sequence: TGTGCCAGCAGTCCGCGACTAGCGGGGGAATCCACCGGGGAGCTGTTTTAT.

This clonotype was found once. This rearrangement joins TRBV6-2 or TRBV6-3 to TRBJ1-1; 7 nucleotides agree with TRBD1. Per the germline V gene, CDR1 is MNHEY and CDR2 is SVGEGT. There are 15 residues in the CDR3. CDR3 amino acids: CISNVGGLTNTEAFF. CDR3 bases: TGTATCAGCAACGTAGGGGGCTTGACTAACACTGAAGCTTTCTTT.

Notes on this clonotype: A read error may be the cause here, since a much bigger clone is one base away. For the CDR3, the DNA is TGTGCCAGCAGTGTGACAGCCCGAGCGAACACTGAAGCTTTCTTT. Protein: CASSVTARANTEAFF. The V gene is TRBV6-1, the J gene TRBJ1-1, with D maybe TRBD1 (5 bases). The CDR3 has 15 amino acids. The germline V gene encodes CDR1 MNHNS and CDR2 SASEGT. V was pared by 4 bases and J by 1 base, with 13 bases between.

The chain combines TRBV11-2 with TRBJ2-3; D possibly matches TRBD1 or TRBD2 (5 bases each). V was clipped by 7 bases and J by 5 bases, with 19 bases between them. CDR1 is SGHAT and CDR2 is FQNNGV in the germline V gene. This CDR3 comprises 15 residues. DNA of the CDR3: TGTGCCAGCAAGGCCACCGGGACGGCCATAGATACGCAGTATTTT. This translates into CASKATGTAIDTQYF.

The CDR3 here is CASSRGTSGRAQETQYF. The CDR3 bases are TGTGCCAGCAGCCGAGGGACTAGCGGGAGGGCTCAAGAGACCCAGTACTTC. V usage is TRBV4-2 and J usage is TRBJ2-5, with 16 bases fitting TRBD2. The CDR3 runs 17 residues. V was clipped by 4 bases and J by 2 bases; unmatched bases: 4. The V gene's germline CDR1 is LGHNA and CDR2 YNFKEQ.

With regard to this clonotype: The missing conserved phenylalanine or tryptophan at the end of this CDR3 makes a read error likely. The V call is TRBV11-3, the J call TRBJ1-1; unclear D gene. CDR1 and CDR2 from the germline V gene are SGHNT and YENEEA. CDR3 length: 15 residues. This CDR3 reads CGSSLDSGRGTEAFL. The CDR3 DNA sequence: TGTGGCAGCAGTTTAGATTCGGGGAGAGGCACTGAAGCTTTCCTT.

A note on this clonotype: The germline gene is not matched at one end of the junction; a read error may be the cause. The chain recombines TRBV6-1 with TRBJ1-3; D not certain. This CDR3 is 15 amino acids long. Germline values: CDR1 MNHNS, CDR2 SASEGT. The CDR3 here is CASSRGPSGGNTIYF. As DNA, the CDR3 is TGTGCCAGCAGTCGCGGACCAAGTGGTGGAAACACCATATATTTC.

The table lists this clonotype with many counts. V and J are TRBV6-6 and TRBJ1-1; no definite D call. CDR1 MNHNY and CDR2 SVGAGI come from the germline V gene (reference sequence). The CDR3 spans 15 residues. Trimming took 6 bases from V and 4 from J, leaving 18 bases between them. The CDR3: CASRQDFGLSTEAFF. The CDR3 DNA is TGTGCCAGCAGACAAGACTTTGGACTCAGCACTGAAGCTTTCTTT.

The rearrangement joins TRBV11-2 to TRBJ2-5; D is unclear. The V end was cut by 6 bases, the J end by 1 base, with 15 bases between. Per germline, CDR1 SGHAT and CDR2 FQNNGV. CDR3 size: 15 residues. This CDR3 reads CASSLSTERQETQYF. CDR3 DNA sequence: TGTGCCAGCAGTTTAAGCACTGAGCGCCAAGAGACCCAGTACTTC.

Comments on this clonotype: This may be a read error, as it is one base from a much larger clone. The chain combines TRBV20-1 with TRBJ2-5; no reliable D call. The tail of the sequence fits TRBJ2-1 better, so the J call may be wrong. CDR1 is DFQATT and CDR2 is SNEGSKA in the germline V gene (reference sequence). CDR3 length: 12 amino acids. The CDR3 is CSARDPQETQFF. The CDR3 DNA reads as TGCAGTGCTAGAGACCCACAAGAGACCCAGTTCTTC.

In regard to this clonotype: This may come from a read error, since a much larger clone is one base off. The chain is built from TRBV7-2 and TRBJ2-3; 9 nucleotides match TRBD2. Trimming cost V 2 bases and J 6 bases; bases outside gene matches: 12. Germline loops: CDR1 SGHTA, CDR2 FQGNSA. The CDR3 consists of 17 residues. For the CDR3, the DNA is TGTGCCAGCAGCTTAACTTTGGCTAGCGGGAAAGGGGATACGCAGTATTTT. Translating it yields CASSLTLASGKGDTQYF.

Regarding this clonotype: A junction end diverges from the germline sequence, so it may reflect a read error. The V call is TRBV20-1, the J call TRBJ1-2; a possible D gene is TRBD1 (6 bases). The CDR3 covers 12 residues. From germline, CDR1 is DFQATT and CDR2 SNEGSKA (reference sequence). The CDR3 DNA reads as TGCAGTGCGGGCAGGGGTAACTATGGCTACGCCTTC. Protein: CSAGRGNYGYAF.

The table lists this clonotype with many counts. The chain joins TRBV4-3 to TRBJ2-5; D gene unclear. V was trimmed by 1 base and J by 2 bases, leaving 11 bases between them. The CDR3 totals 15 residues. Per germline, CDR1 LGHNA and CDR2 YSLEER. The CDR3 protein is CASSQGVRTQETQYF. The CDR3 region has the DNA TGCGCCAGCAGCCAAGGGGTCAGAACACAAGAGACCCAGTACTTC.